Each of the 9 T cell receptor beta chains below was sequenced from the same sample in a study of vaccination effects on CD4 cells after COVID-19. Under the ViraFEST assay, PBMC were stimulated with viral peptide pools so that antigen-specific CD4+ T cells expanded. Sequencing was performed afterwards. Once cultured for 10 days, the cells underwent separation to obtain CD4+ T cells. BNT162b2 vaccine or mRNA-1273 vaccine was given to participants in two doses. These receptors' targets are unknown. Here immunoSEQ multiplex PCR was the method, and the copy in TCRdb shows in-frame clones only, minus some. Of about 46,000 clones in the sample, around three quarters were seen once. The sample was CD4+ T cells from PBMCs cultured with HCoV-OC43 spike peptides, taken after COVID-19 vaccination. The subset here: HCoV-OC43 spike overlapping peptide pool stimulation. These receptor sequences come from a human donor who received a COVID-19 vaccine.

The V call is TRBV24-1, the J call TRBJ2-5; possibly TRBD1 for D (5 bases). Trimming took 5 bases from V and 4 from J, leaving 7 bases between them. The CDR3 covers 12 residues. Germline V lookup: CDR1 KGHDR, CDR2 SFDVKD. CDR3 DNA sequence: TGTGCCACCAGTGGGGGCGTAGAGACCCAGTACTTC. This gives the protein CATSGGVETQYF.

The chain recombines TRBV19 with TRBJ1-6; TRBD1 agrees at 8 bases. This CDR3 contains 18 residues. Germline values: CDR1 LNHDA, CDR2 SQIVND (reference sequence). J lost 11 bases, V lost 0 bases, and 15 bases had no gene match. CDR3 nucleotide sequence: TGTGCCAGTAGTATAGATCTGGCAGGGGGCGATTCTGCGGCACCCCTCCACTTT. Amino acid sequence: CASSIDLAGGDSAAPLHF.

The chain joins TRBV7-9 to TRBJ2-1; TRBD2 matches at 7 bases. This CDR3 region has 16 residues. The J segment lost 0 bases and the V segment lost 5 bases, leaving 7 bases of the junction unmatched. Germline V gene lookup returns CDR1 SEHNR and CDR2 FQNEAQ (reference sequence). DNA for the CDR3: TGTGCCAGCAGCACCCCTAGCGGTAGCTCCTACAATGAGCAGTTCTTC. Translating it yields CASSTPSGSSYNEQFF.

The chain carries TRBV13 and TRBJ2-7, with 10 nucleotides matching TRBD1. CDR3 length: 17 residues. The V gene end was trimmed by 3 bases and the J gene end by 4 bases; junction bases not matched to a gene: 12. Looked up from germline, CDR1 is PRHDT and CDR2 is FYEKMQ (reference sequence). CDR3 sequence (DNA): TGTGCCAGCAGCTTCTTCGCCGGGACAGGGGATTTTTACGAGCAGTACTTC. This codes for CASSFFAGTGDFYEQYF.

The chain links TRBV15 to TRBJ2-7; TRBD2 might be the D (6 bases). Deletions cut 5 bases from V and 0 bases from J, with 11 bases between. Germline CDR1 and CDR2: LNHNV and YYDKDF (reference sequence). The CDR3 totals 14 residues. The CDR3 protein is CATSRETSSYEQYF. CDR3 DNA sequence: TGTGCCACCAGCCGGGAGACCAGCTCCTACGAGCAGTACTTC. Looking up the rest from reference TRBV15 and TRBJ2-7 gives the full variable domain: DAMVIQNPRYQVTQFGKPVTLSCSQTLNHNVMYWYQQKSSQAPKLLFHYYDKDFNNEADTPDNFQSRRPNTSFCFLDIRSPGLGDTAMYLCATSRETSSYEQYFGPGTRLTVT.

This chain connects TRBV21-1 to TRBJ1-3; TRBD1 is the table's D call and was not checked against the DNA. TRBV21-1 is a pseudogene segment. This CDR3 is 14 amino acids long. The CDR3 nucleotides are TGTGCCAGCAGCAAGACAGAGCCTGGAAACACCATATATTTT. As protein: CASSKTEPGNTIYF.

V gene TRBV2 combines with J gene TRBJ1-2; D is ambiguous. The CDR3 totals 12 residues. Germline-derived CDR1 and CDR2 are SNHLY and FYNNEI. Trimming stripped 5 bases from V and 8 bases from J, with 12 bases between. The CDR3 region is CASSTTASGYTF. The CDR3 nucleotides read TGTGCCAGCAGTACTACAGCGAGCGGCTACACCTTC.

The rearrangement joins TRBV6-5 to TRBJ1-1; D is uncertain. The CDR3 contains 16 residues. Trimming left V 2 bases short and J 0 bases short, with 13 bases between. Germline CDR1 is MNHEY and CDR2 is SVGAGI. The CDR3 DNA is TGTGCCAGCAGTTACGGATCGGGAAGAATGAACACTGAAGCTTTCTTT. Its protein product is CASSYGSGRMNTEAFF.

The V and J genes are TRBV16 and TRBJ1-5; D not certain. Deletions cut 4 bases from V and 0 bases from J, with 7 bases between. The CDR3 has 14 amino acids. Germline V CDR1 and CDR2: KGHSY, FQNENV. As DNA, the CDR3 is TGTGCCAGCAGCCTCAGGTTTAGCAATCAGCCCCAGCATTTT. It translates to CASSLRFSNQPQHF.